The next 21 T cell receptor beta chains were all read from a single sample in a study of CD8+ T cells in alopecia areata (dated by TCRdb to the late 2010s). Pooled mouse cutaneous lymph node cells were stained for CD4, CD8alpha, NKG2D, NKG2ACE and other markers and were then sorted on a BD Influx. The library was obtained by the immunoSEQ multiplex PCR assay. To provide template for TCR sequencing, every sample had RNA extracted and reverse transcribed into cDNA. TCRdb carries this immuneACCESS record with in-frame sequences only. Its versions omit some clonotypes, under half of them owing to an unresolved V gene in the studies checked, with the rest unexplained. The sample comprises 270,000 or so clones, and every one was counted more than once. About 1.1% of the sample is held by the ten biggest clonotypes. The sample consisted of CD4+ T cells sorted from a lymph node. The receptors originated from a C3H/HeJ mouse with alopecia areata. The mouse line in question has MHC haplotype H2-k.

This clone appeared a few times. Gene and germline names: mouse. Sequencing ends 3 residues short of the CDR3 end; the germline J gene provides the rest. The V and J genes are TRBV13-3 and TRBJ1-6, with D perhaps matching TRBD1 (6 bases). TRBJ1-6 falls under the ORF class, with uncertain function. V was trimmed by 7 bases and J by 5 bases, leaving 10 bases between them. CDR3 length equals 13 residues. Germline values: CDR1 NNHDY, CDR2 SYVADS. CDR3 DNA (partial): TGTGCCAGCCGGGACAAACATAATTCGCCC. Encoded protein: CASRDKHNSP. The complete CDR3 reads CASRDKHNSPLYF.

This clone was found a few times. Gene names refer to mouse genes. The read terminates 4 residues ahead of where the CDR3 ends, so the germline J gene completes it. The chain carries TRBV19 and TRBJ2-2; 8 positions match TRBD1. Germline CDR1 and CDR2: FNHDT and SITEND (reference sequence). CDR3 length: 16 amino acids. The V gene end was trimmed by 4 bases and the J gene end by 0 bases; junction bases not matched to a gene: 5. Partial CDR3 DNA: TGTGCCAGCAGTCTACCGGGACAGGCAAACACCGGG. It specifies CASSLPGQANTG. The whole CDR3 sequence reads CASSLPGQANTGQLYF.

This clone showed up just a few times. Gene labels here are mouse ones. The CDR3 end falls 4 residues outside the read, so it is completed with the germline J gene. The V call is TRBV1, the J call TRBJ2-7; TRBD2 matches 9 bases. The CDR3 runs 14 residues. J gave up 0 bases and V 4 bases, and 1 base lay outside the gene matches. The germline V gene encodes CDR1 NSQYPW and CDR2 LRSPGD (reference sequence). This chain's CDR3 is CTCSGWGGSYEQYF. CDR3 DNA, as far as it was read: TGCACCTGCAGTGGCTGGGGGGGCTCCTAT.

In this sample, this clone turned up many times. Mouse gene names and germline throughout. CDR3 sequence: CASSRSRGPYEQYF. The DNA read from the CDR3 is TGTGCTAGCAGTAGATCCAGGGGACCCTAT. The rearrangement links TRBV17 to TRBJ2-7, with D maybe TRBD1 (6 bases). The read comes to an end 4 residues before the CDR3 does, leaving the germline J gene to fill in the end. Per germline, CDR1 MNHDT and CDR2 YYDKIL. The V end was cut by 2 bases, the J end by 2 bases, with 10 bases between. CDR3 size: 14 residues. Supplemented by reference TRBV17 and TRBJ2-7, the full variable domain reads DTTVKQNPRYKLARVGKPVNLICSQTMNHDTMYWYQKKPNQAPKLLLFYYDKILNREADTFEKFQSSRPNNSFCSLYIGSAGLEYSAMYLCASSRSRGPYEQYFGPGTRLTVL.

About this clone itself: Mouse germline and gene names are used. The observed sequence ends 4 residues before the CDR3 terminus, with the missing tail filled in from the germline J gene. V gene TRBV19 combines with J gene TRBJ2-3; D remains unclear. V was cut by 5 bases and J by 0 bases, with 13 bases left in between. Germline V gene lookup returns CDR1 FNHDT and CDR2 SITEND (reference sequence). The CDR3 spans 15 residues. The sequenced part of the CDR3 DNA is TGTGCCAGCAGCCCACGACAAACTAGTGCAGAA. Encoded protein: CASSPRQTSAE. The full CDR3 sequence reads CASSPRQTSAETLYF.

This clone has more than one count but fewer than ten. The gene names here belong to mouse. The CDR3 goes on 4 residues after the read ends, and that part is filled in from the germline J gene. The chain combines TRBV5 with TRBJ2-3; D is undetermined. CDR1 and CDR2 from the germline V gene are LGHNA and YNLKQL (reference sequence). There are 13 residues in the CDR3. The V end lost 6 bases, the J end lost 0 bases, and 7 bases lay between the germline ends. CDR3 loop: CASRKHSAETLYF. Partial CDR3 DNA: TGTGCCAGCAGGAAACATAGTGCAGAA.

This clone was counted only a few times. The gene names given are mouse names. Read coverage stops 3 residues before the CDR3 terminus; the germline J gene supplies the remainder. The sample contains more than one DNA sequence encoding this CDR3. This sequence joins TRBV5 and TRBJ1-6; 7 bases are shared with TRBD1. TRBJ1-6 carries the ORF label, with uncertain function. Per the germline V gene, CDR1 is LGHNA and CDR2 is YNLKQL (reference sequence). CDR3 size: 15 residues. The trim removed 4 bases at V and 2 bases at J, leaving 2 bases unmatched. The sequenced part of the CDR3 DNA is TGTGCCAGCAGCCCCCAGGGGGCCTATAATTCGCCC. It yields the protein CASSPQGAYNSP. The whole CDR3 protein is CASSPQGAYNSPLYF.

This clone appeared a few times. Gene names are the mouse ones. The read is 4 residues too short to cover the CDR3 end, so that end is filled in from the germline J gene. V gene TRBV19 combines with J gene TRBJ2-5; 10 bases agree with TRBD2. Losses at the gene ends were 5 bases for V and 1 base for J; bases not matched to a gene: 4. CDR1 is FNHDT and CDR2 is SITEND in the germline V gene (reference sequence). This CDR3 has 15 residues. The CDR3 bases that were read are TGTGCCAGCAGAATCGGGACTGGGGACCAAGAC. Its translation is CASRIGTGDQD. The whole CDR3 reads CASRIGTGDQDTQYF. The variable domain in full, with the rest retrieved from reference TRBV19 and TRBJ2-5, is GGIITQTPKFLIGQEGQKLTLKCQQNFNHDTMYWYRQDSGKGLRLIYYSITENDLQKGDLSEGYDASREKKSSFSLTVTSAQKNEMAVFLCASRIGTGDQDTQYFGPGTRLLVL.

As regards this clone: Gene names and germline refer to mouse. The CDR3 is cut off 4 residues early in the read; its end comes from the germline J gene. The V and J genes are TRBV14 and TRBJ2-7; 10 nucleotides match TRBD1. V gave up 4 bases and J gave up 3 bases; unmatched junction bases: 4. This CDR3 comprises 14 residues. Germline V gives CDR1 SGHDT, CDR2 FRDEAV. The sequenced CDR3 bases are TGTGCCAGCAGTCTAGGACAGGGGGACTAT. Its translation: CASSLGQGDY. The whole CDR3 protein is CASSLGQGDYEQYF.

This clone occurred a few times. Mouse gene names and germline throughout. From the germline J gene comes the end of the CDR3, since the read stops 3 residues before it. The chain is built from TRBV3 and TRBJ1-6, with 12 bases that match TRBD1. TRBJ1-6 is given ORF status, its function remaining uncertain. Germline trimming cut 4 bases from V and 5 bases from J; bases unmatched to any gene: 9. This CDR3 comprises 18 residues. Germline assignment: CDR1 SNHLY and CDR2 FYNGKV (reference sequence). The sequenced CDR3 bases are TGTGCCAGCAGCTCGGGACAGGGGGCGCGAGGGAATAATTCGCCC. This encodes CASSSGQGARGNNSP. The whole CDR3 region reads CASSSGQGARGNNSPLYF.

Comments on this clone: Mouse gene names apply. The read terminates 4 residues before the CDR3 end, so the remaining end is supplied by the germline J gene. The V call is TRBV17, the J call TRBJ1-1; the D gene is possibly TRBD1 (5 bases). There are 13 residues in the CDR3. Germline lookup yields CDR1 MNHDT and CDR2 YYDKIL. The part of the CDR3 DNA that was read is TGTGCTAGCAGAGGGGACTGGGGGAGA. Protein sequence: CASRGDWGR. The whole CDR3 sequence reads CASRGDWGREVFF.

This clone was detected a few times. Gene names denote mouse genes. The read ends 4 residues shy of where the CDR3 ends; the end is completed using the germline J gene. The chain employs TRBV17 and TRBJ2-7; TRBD1 matches at 8 bases. This CDR3 region has 15 residues. With 0 bases clipped from V and 2 bases from J, the junction kept 3 bases outside the gene matches. Germline V gene lookup returns CDR1 MNHDT and CDR2 YYDKIL. CDR3 protein: CASSRDPGQAYEQYF. The CDR3 DNA, read in part, is TGTGCTAGCAGTAGAGATCCGGGACAGGCCTAT.

Comment on this clone: The genes and germline here are from mouse. The CDR3 end falls 4 residues outside the read, so it is completed with the germline J gene. Other DNA sequences in this sample translate to the same CDR3. The genes are TRBV13-3 and TRBJ2-3; the match to TRBD2 covers 12 bases. The germline CDR1 and CDR2 sequences are NNHDY and SYVADS. CDR3 length: 15 amino acids. V dropped 3 bases and J dropped 3; count of bases not matched to a gene: 2. Partial CDR3 DNA: TGTGCCAGCAGTGTGACTGGGGGGGCCGCAGAA. As protein: CASSVTGGAAE. In full, the CDR3 reads CASSVTGGAAETLYF.

In this sample, this clone turned up a few times. The gene names given are mouse names. The read ends 4 residues before the CDR3 terminus; that terminus is restored from the germline J gene. This sequence joins TRBV4 and TRBJ2-2; 7 nucleotides line up with TRBD1. This CDR3 is 14 amino acids long. In germline, CDR1 is LGHDT, CDR2 YNNKQL (reference sequence). Trimming cost V 5 bases and J 4 bases; bases outside gene matches: 4. Incomplete CDR3 DNA: TGTGCCAGCAGCCAGACAGGGATCACCGGG. Its translation is CASSQTGITG. The full CDR3 reads CASSQTGITGQLYF.

With respect to this clone: Gene names denote mouse genes. The DNA ends 4 residues before the CDR3 does, and the rest of the CDR3 is filled in from the germline J gene. This sequence joins TRBV17 and TRBJ2-1; 9 positions agree with TRBD2. Trimming cost V 6 bases and J 1 base; bases outside gene matches: 10. Germline V gene sequence: CDR1 MNHDT, CDR2 YYDKIL. CDR3 length: 17 residues. Incomplete CDR3 DNA: TGTGCTAGCAGGAGGGACACCGGGACTGGGAACTATGCT. Amino acids: CASRRDTGTGNYA. The full CDR3 sequence reads CASRRDTGTGNYAEQFF.

As concerns this clone: Genes and germline come from the mouse. The CDR3 end falls 4 residues outside the read, so it is completed with the germline J gene. The chain carries TRBV19 and TRBJ1-1; 8 bases are shared with TRBD1. V lost 5 bases, J lost 1 base, and 10 bases stayed unmatched. Germline values: CDR1 FNHDT, CDR2 SITEND (reference sequence). This CDR3 is built from 16 residues. The part of the CDR3 DNA that was read is TGTGCCAGCAGACCTCTCTCCGGGACAGGGAACACA. Translated, it gives CASRPLSGTGNT. From start to end, the CDR3 is CASRPLSGTGNTEVFF.

Ten or more counts support this clone. Here the gene names and germline are mouse. The read falls 4 residues short of the CDR3 end, and the missing part is taken from the germline J gene. This sample also contains other DNA sequences that code for the same CDR3. The V gene is TRBV13-1, the J gene TRBJ1-2; 7 bases match TRBD1. Per the germline V gene, CDR1 is NSHNY and CDR2 is SYGAGN. The CDR3 totals 13 residues. V lost 5 bases, J lost 0 bases, and 1 base stayed unmatched. CDR3 DNA (partial): TGTGCCAGCAGGGACAGGACAAACTCC. Residues: CASRDRTNS. The entire CDR3 sequence reads CASRDRTNSDYTF.

This clone turned up a few times. Genes and germline are mouse. From the germline J gene comes the end of the CDR3, since the read stops 4 residues before it. The chain couples TRBV13-1 to TRBJ2-1, with 9 bases aligning to TRBD2. Germline V gene data show CDR1 as NSHNY and CDR2 as SYGAGN. The CDR3 spans 13 residues. Losses at the gene ends were 4 bases for V and 5 bases for J; bases not matched to a gene: 1. The part of the CDR3 DNA that was read is TGTGCCAGCAGTCTGGGGGGGAATGCT. Its translation is CASSLGGNA. In full, the CDR3 reads CASSLGGNAEQFF.

This clone turned up a few times. Germline and genes: mouse. The missing CDR3 end, 4 residues past where the read stops, is filled in from the germline J gene. J is TRBJ2-2 and V is TRBV13-2; D might be TRBD2 (6 bases). V was clipped by 4 bases and J by 3 bases, with 7 bases between them. The CDR3 length is 13 residues. Germline CDR1 is NNHNN and CDR2 is SYGAGS (reference sequence). CDR3 sequence reads: CASGRGDTGQLYF. Incomplete CDR3 DNA: TGTGCCAGCGGTCGGGGGGACACCGGG.

This clone was seen only a few times. The gene names here belong to mouse. From the germline J gene comes the end of the CDR3, since the read stops 4 residues before it. The chain is built from TRBV13-3 and TRBJ1-2; TRBD1 agrees at 9 bases. The CDR3 contains 14 residues. With V trimmed by 5 bases and J by 2 bases, 4 bases remained unmatched. Germline V gives CDR1 NNHDY, CDR2 SYVADS. The CDR3 loop is CASRTGGDNSDYTF. CDR3 bases read: TGTGCCAGCAGGACAGGGGGAGATAACTCC.

This clone was seen a handful of times. These gene names are mouse names. The CDR3 goes on 4 residues after the read ends, and that part is filled in from the germline J gene. Different DNA sequences within this sample yield the same CDR3. This chain links TRBV17 with TRBJ2-7; 8 positions agree with TRBD2. The CDR3 has 15 residues. Losses at the gene ends were 1 base for V and 0 bases for J; bases not matched to a gene: 2. The V gene's germline CDR1 is MNHDT and CDR2 YYDKIL. Partial CDR3 DNA: TGTGCTAGCAGTAGAGGGACTGGGAGCTCCTAT. Its protein product is CASSRGTGSSY. The CDR3 reads in full as CASSRGTGSSYEQYF.